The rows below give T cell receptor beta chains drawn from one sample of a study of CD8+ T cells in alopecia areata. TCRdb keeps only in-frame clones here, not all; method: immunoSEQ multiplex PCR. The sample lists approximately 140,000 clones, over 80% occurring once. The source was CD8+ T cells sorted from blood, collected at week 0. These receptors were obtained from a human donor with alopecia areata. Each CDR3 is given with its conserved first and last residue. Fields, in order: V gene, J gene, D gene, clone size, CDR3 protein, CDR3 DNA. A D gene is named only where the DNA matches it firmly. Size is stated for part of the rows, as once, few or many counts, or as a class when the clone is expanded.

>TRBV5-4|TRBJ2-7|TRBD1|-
CASSSGTEIFYEQYF
TGTGCCAGCAGCTCCGGGACAGAAATCTTCTACGAGCAGTACTTC
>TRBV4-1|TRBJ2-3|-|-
CASSQDPGKMSTQYF
TGCGCCAGCAGCCAAGATCCCGGCAAGATGAGTACGCAGTATTTT
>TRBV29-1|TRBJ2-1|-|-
CSVYGRGGEQFF
TGCAGCGTTTACGGCCGTGGCGGTGAGCAGTTCTTC
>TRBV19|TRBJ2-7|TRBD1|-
CASIQPGGEQYF
TGTGCCAGTATTCAACCAGGGGGCGAGCAGTACTTC
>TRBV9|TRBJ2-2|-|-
CASSVEITGELFF
TGTGCCAGCAGCGTAGAAATTACCGGGGAGCTGTTTTTT
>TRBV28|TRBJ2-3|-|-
CASVGGEADTQYF
TGTGCCAGCGTGGGGGGAGAAGCAGATACGCAGTATTTT
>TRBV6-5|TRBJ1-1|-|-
CASSFSSIYEAFF
TGTGCCAGCAGTTTTTCTTCGATCTATGAAGCTTTCTTT
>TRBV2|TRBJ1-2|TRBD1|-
CASSETGGASYGYTF
TGTGCCAGCAGTGAGACAGGGGGCGCAAGCTATGGCTACACCTTC
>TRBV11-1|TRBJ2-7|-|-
CASSLAMDYEQYF
TGTGCCAGCAGCTTAGCTATGGACTACGAGCAGTACTTC
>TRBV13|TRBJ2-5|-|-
CASSFQGGLVTQYF
TGTGCCAGCAGCTTCCAAGGAGGGCTGGTGACCCAGTACTTC
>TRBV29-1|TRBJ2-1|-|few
CSVEAPGASSYNEQFF
TGCAGCGTTGAAGCCCCAGGGGCCAGCTCCTACAATGAGCAGTTCTTC
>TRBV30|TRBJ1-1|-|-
CAWRMNTEAFF
TGTGCCTGGAGAATGAACACTGAAGCTTTCTTT
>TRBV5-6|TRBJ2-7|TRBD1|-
CASSPSDRAPYEQYF
TGTGCCAGCAGCCCATCGGACAGGGCCCCCTACGAGCAGTACTTC
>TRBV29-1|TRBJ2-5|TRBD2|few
CSGGTSGWETQYF
TGCAGCGGAGGGACTAGCGGGTGGGAGACCCAGTACTTC
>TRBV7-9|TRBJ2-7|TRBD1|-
CASSFVGQVSEQYF
TGTGCCAGCAGCTTCGTTGGACAGGTCTCGGAGCAGTACTTC
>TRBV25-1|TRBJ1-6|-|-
CASSLGGVYSPLHF
TGTGCCAGCAGTCTAGGAGGCGTCTACTCACCCCTCCACTTT
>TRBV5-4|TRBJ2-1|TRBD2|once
CASSPRTGGLYNEQFF
TGTGCCAGCAGCCCAAGAACGGGGGGGCTATACAATGAGCAGTTCTTC
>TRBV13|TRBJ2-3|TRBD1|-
CASSAPGQGVTDTQYF
TGTGCCAGCAGCGCTCCGGGACAGGGGGTCACAGATACGCAGTATTTT
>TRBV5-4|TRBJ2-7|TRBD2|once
CASTPGIAGDLGYEQYF
TGTGCCAGCACCCCGGGAATAGCGGGAGATCTGGGGTACGAGCAGTACTTC
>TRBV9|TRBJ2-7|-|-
CASSVAGRGKDTQYF
TGTGCCAGCAGCGTAGCGGGCAGGGGAAAGGACACGCAGTACTTC
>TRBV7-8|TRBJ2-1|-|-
CASSLEATPRHNEQFF
TGTGCCAGCAGCTTAGAGGCCACCCCTAGGCACAATGAGCAGTTCTTC
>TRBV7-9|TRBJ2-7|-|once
CASAAGTHSSYEQYF
TGTGCCAGCGCAGCCGGGACTCATAGCTCCTACGAGCAGTACTTC
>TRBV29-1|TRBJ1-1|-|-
CSVEGGEVTEAFF
TGCAGCGTTGAAGGGGGAGAGGTGACTGAAGCTTTCTTT
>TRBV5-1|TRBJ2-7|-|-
CASSFQDYEQYF
TGCGCCAGCAGCTTTCAGGACTACGAGCAGTACTTC
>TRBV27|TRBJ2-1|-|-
CASSLIADEQFF
TGTGCCAGCAGTTTAATTGCGGATGAGCAGTTCTTC
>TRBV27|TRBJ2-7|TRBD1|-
CASSITGGSYEQYF
TGTGCCAGCAGCATCACAGGGGGCTCCTACGAGCAGTACTTC
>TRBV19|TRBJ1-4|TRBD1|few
CASSEPGQVDEKLFF
TGTGCCAGTAGTGAACCGGGACAGGTCGACGAAAAACTGTTTTTT
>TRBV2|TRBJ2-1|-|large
CASSQGTDEQFF
TGTGCCAGCAGTCAGGGTACAGATGAGCAGTTCTTC
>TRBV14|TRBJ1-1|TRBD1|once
CASSQEWGIEGANTEAFF
TGTGCCAGCAGCCAAGAATGGGGGATTGAGGGGGCGAACACTGAAGCTTTCTTT
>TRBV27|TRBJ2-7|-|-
CASAPGPSYEQYF
TGTGCCAGCGCCCCGGGACCTTCCTACGAGCAGTACTTC
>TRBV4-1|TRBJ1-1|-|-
CASSQDRGPSGDTEAFF
TGCGCCAGCAGCCAAGATCGGGGGCCCTCAGGGGACACTGAAGCTTTCTTT
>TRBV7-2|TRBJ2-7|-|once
CASSFSSYEQYF
TGTGCCAGCAGCTTCAGCTCCTACGAGCAGTACTTC
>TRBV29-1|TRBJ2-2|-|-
CSVVGGFGELFF
TGCAGCGTTGTAGGGGGGTTCGGGGAGCTGTTTTTT
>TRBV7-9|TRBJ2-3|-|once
CASSQNPPPDTQYF
TGTGCCAGCAGCCAAAACCCCCCCCCAGATACGCAGTATTTT
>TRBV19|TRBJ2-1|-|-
CASSFGGYYNEQFF
TGTGCCAGTAGTTTCGGGGGATATTACAATGAGCAGTTCTTC
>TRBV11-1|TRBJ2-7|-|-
CASSHRREQYF
TGTGCCAGCAGCCACCGTCGCGAGCAGTACTTC
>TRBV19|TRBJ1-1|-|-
CATGLSASTEAFF
TGTGCCACCGGACTGTCCGCGAGCACTGAAGCTTTCTTT
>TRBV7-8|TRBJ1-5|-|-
CASRPGGPSQPQHF
TGTGCCAGCAGGCCTGGGGGTCCCAGTCAGCCCCAGCATTTT
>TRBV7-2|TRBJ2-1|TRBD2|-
CASSLGLAGALF
TGTGCCAGCAGCTTAGGACTAGCGGGAGCCCTCTTC
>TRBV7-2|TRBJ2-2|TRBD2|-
CASSQGLAGGRSWSGELFF
TGTGCCAGCAGCCAGGGACTAGCGGGAGGGCGGTCATGGTCCGGGGAGCTGTTTTTT
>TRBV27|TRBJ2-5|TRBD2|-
CASSLFGTSGRGAQYF
TGTGCCAGCAGTTTATTCGGGACTAGCGGCCGGGGGGCCCAGTACTTC
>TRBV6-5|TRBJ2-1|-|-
CASSYEGNSYNEQFF
TGTGCCAGCAGTTACGAGGGTAACTCCTACAATGAGCAGTTCTTC
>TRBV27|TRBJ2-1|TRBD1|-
CASSLLITGTGRYNEQFF
TGTGCCAGCAGTTTATTAATCACCGGGACAGGAAGGTACAATGAGCAGTTCTTC
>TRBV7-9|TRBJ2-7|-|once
CASSSAVSYEQYF
TGTGCCAGCAGCTCGGCGGTATCCTACGAGCAGTACTTC
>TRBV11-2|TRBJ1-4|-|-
CASSLTQGRNEKLFF
TGTGCCAGCAGCTTAACACAGGGAAGGAATGAAAAACTGTTTTTT
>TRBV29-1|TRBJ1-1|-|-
CSAKSRGSGANTEAFF
TGCAGCGCAAAAAGCAGGGGATCGGGGGCGAACACTGAAGCTTTCTTT
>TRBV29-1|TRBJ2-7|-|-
CSVVHTSSYEQYF
TGCAGCGTTGTGCATACGAGCTCCTACGAGCAGTACTTC
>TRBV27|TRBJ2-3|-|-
CASSLLGSTDTQYF
TGTGCCAGCAGTCTCCTAGGGAGCACAGATACGCAGTATTTT